A single T cell receptor (beta chain) is shown here with its context. The repertoire was sequenced with immunoSEQ multiplex PCR; TCRdb's copy has only in-frame clones and lacks some. The table has a few hundred thousand clones, approximately 86% seen once. This sample is drawn from a study of blood T cell repertoires in COVID-19. Study details: Some COVID-19 samples were acute and others convalescent; all came from the United States, Italy and Spain. Sources were T cells, B-cell-depleted T cells, or PBMCs; the material itself was cDNA or gDNA.

CDR1 and CDR2 from the germline V gene are SQVTM and ANQGSEA. There are 12 residues in the CDR3. With V trimmed by 7 bases and J by 4 bases, 4 bases remained unmatched. The TCR sequence derives from a man in his thirties or forties with active or convalescent COVID-19. Source material: peripheral blood. The chain links TRBV29-1 to TRBJ1-1; TRBD1 aligns across 9 bases. CDR3 in amino acids: CSAGQGRTEAFF. The CDR3 coding sequence is TGCAGCGCGGGACAGGGCCGCACTGAAGCTTTCTTT.